This T cell receptor beta chain was recorded in a study of metastatic and nonmetastatic thyroid tumors. Study summary: Where malignant and benign thyroid patients were concerned, repertoires were compared across blood and tumor or nodule tissue.

CDR3 length equals 13 residues. The V segment lost 4 bases and the J segment 5 bases; nucleotides outside the gene matches: 2. Per germline, CDR1 SGHAT and CDR2 FQDESV (reference sequence). Thyroid surgery was performed in patients who had received no treatment beforehand. TCRdb re-clonotyped the PCR reads via MiXCR. This sample has 40,000 or so clones, with around half found just once. Sequencing input: tumor tissue. The sequence came from a male donor with papillary thyroid cancer or a benign thyroid nodule (not recorded which). Some clones in this sample may be carry-over from other donors' samples. V and J are TRBV11-1 and TRBJ1-2, with 9 positions matching TRBD1. CDR3 loop: CASSSQGAYGYTF. DNA for the CDR3: TGTGCCAGCAGCTCACAGGGGGCATATGGCTACACCTTC.